The rows below give T cell receptor beta chains drawn from one sample of a study of PD-L1 blockade in urothelial cancer. The protocol was immunoSEQ multiplex PCR, while the TCRdb copy is restricted to in-frame clones and leaves out a portion. Here the sample spans about 39,000 clones, 85% to 90% being singletons. Source: PBMCs, taken around atezolizumab (anti-PD-L1) treatment. The receptors here all came from a man aged 55 to 70 with urothelial cancer. The CDR3 runs from the conserved cysteine through the conserved F or W. The D gene is left open where the match is weak.

d_call	v_call	j_call	cdr3_aa
.	TRBV5-1	TRBJ2-5	CASSPGIEETQYF
TRBD2	TRBV28	TRBJ2-3	CASRMPLTLAGDPDTQYF
.	TRBV7-9	TRBJ2-1	CASSPRVTTYNEQFF
TRBD2	TRBV18	TRBJ2-2	CASSATSGGTNTGELFF
TRBD2	TRBV29-1	TRBJ2-1	CSVTVAGVDEQFF
.	TRBV6-5	TRBJ2-7	CAGHYEQYF
.	TRBV6-5	TRBJ2-4	CASTSVEDIQYF
.	TRBV5-5	TRBJ1-6	CASGAAYNSPLHF
.	TRBV19	TRBJ1-1	CASRNRVPVNTEAFF
.	TRBV11-2	TRBJ2-5	CASSWGERLQETQYF
.	TRBV7-9	TRBJ2-1	CASSLVGSNEQFF
TRBD2	TRBV2	TRBJ2-1	CAKRGLAVGEQFF
.	TRBV19	TRBJ1-1	CASSPQGKSATAFF
.	TRBV7-9	TRBJ1-4	CASSLVQYNEKLFF
TRBD1	TRBV5-1	TRBJ2-7	CASSSLGQGTYEQYF
TRBD2	TRBV6-1	TRBJ2-2	CASSASGGTNTGELFF
TRBD2	TRBV7-3	TRBJ2-3	CASSPPAEGYEREATDTQYF
.	TRBV29-1	TRBJ1-4	CSVDWAGDINEKLFF
.	TRBV11-1	TRBJ2-7	CASSALRALDEQYF
TRBD2	TRBV7-2	TRBJ2-3	CASSLDSGGTDTQYF
.	TRBV5-1	TRBJ2-3	CASSLGGGADTQYF
TRBD1	TRBV6-5	TRBJ2-3	CASSSRQGGTQYF
TRBD1	TRBV30	TRBJ2-3	CAWGRLPGQGGTDTQYF
.	TRBV5-1	TRBJ2-7	CASSLGGGSEQYF
TRBD1	TRBV28	TRBJ1-5	CASSPRQGSNQPQHF
.	TRBV29-1	TRBJ2-5	CSVEKGVETQYF
.	TRBV18	TRBJ1-1	CASSPRYQVRGNTEAFF
TRBD1	TRBV7-3	TRBJ2-1	CASSLDGTGEHNEQFF